Listed below are T cell receptor beta chains from one sample, sequenced in a study of identifying expanded T cells in peripheral blood. TCRdb keeps only in-frame clones here, not all; method: immunoSEQ multiplex PCR. Of approximately 120,000 clones listed, roughly 82% are singletons. Source material: blood. The receptors derive from a person aged 18 to 70 in good health. Both conserved end residues are part of each CDR3. A D gene is named only where the DNA matches it firmly. Size is stated for part of the rows, as once, few or many counts, or as a class when the clone is expanded.

length | J | D | V | size | CDR3 | DNA
14 | TRBJ1-5 | NA | TRBV15 | NA | CATSSTGLHQPQHF | TGTGCCACCAGCAGTACGGGCCTGCATCAGCCCCAGCATTTT
13 | TRBJ2-5 | TRBD1 | TRBV18 | NA | CASLQGVQETQYF | TGTGCCAGCTTACAGGGGGTCCAAGAGACCCAGTACTTC
15 | TRBJ1-2 | NA | TRBV18 | NA | CASSPAPRGIYGYTF | TGTGCCAGCTCACCAGCCCCTCGGGGAATCTATGGCTACACCTTC
14 | TRBJ1-2 | NA | TRBV27 | NA | CASSRTVSGYGYTF | TGTGCCAGCTCAAGGACAGTAAGTGGATATGGCTACACCTTC
14 | TRBJ1-6 | TRBD1 | TRBV11-3 | few | CASSLTGAITPLHF | TGTGCCAGCAGCTTGACAGGGGCGATTACACCCCTCCACTTT
15 | TRBJ2-5 | NA | TRBV6-5 | NA | CASSPSGQGHRTQYF | TGTGCCAGCAGTCCCAGCGGCCAGGGCCATCGGACCCAGTACTTC
15 | TRBJ1-5 | NA | TRBV2 | NA | CASSQQGLSNQPQHF | TGTGCCAGCAGTCAACAGGGTCTTAGCAATCAGCCCCAGCATTTT
13 | TRBJ1-1 | NA | TRBV5-6 | NA | CASRLHRAQGAFF | TGTGCCAGCAGGCTACACAGGGCTCAAGGAGCTTTCTTT
14 | TRBJ1-1 | NA | TRBV11-2 | NA | CASSSHLMNTEAFF | TGTGCCAGCAGCTCCCACCTCATGAACACTGAAGCTTTCTTT
14 | TRBJ1-1 | NA | TRBV7-9 | NA | CASSTQAPDAEAFF | TGTGCCAGCAGCACCCAGGCCCCTGACGCTGAAGCTTTCTTT
15 | TRBJ1-1 | TRBD1 | TRBV19 | NA | CASSILRQGKTEAFF | TGTGCCAGTAGTATTCTCAGACAGGGGAAGACTGAAGCTTTCTTT
18 | TRBJ2-1 | TRBD1 | TRBV25-1 | NA | CASSEWVSRTGGYNEQFF | TGTGCCAGCAGTGAATGGGTATCTCGGACAGGGGGGTACAATGAGCAGTTCTTC
15 | TRBJ1-2 | NA | TRBV11-2 | NA | CASSSITGSKAGYTF | TGTGCCAGCAGCTCCATAACAGGGTCTAAGGCTGGCTACACCTTC
13 | TRBJ1-2 | NA | TRBV6-5 | NA | CASSLQMNYGYTF | TGTGCCAGCTCCCTACAGATGAACTATGGCTACACCTTC
13 | TRBJ1-1 | NA | TRBV15 | few | CATSRERNTEAFF | TGTGCCACCAGCAGAGAGAGGAACACTGAAGCTTTCTTT
14 | TRBJ2-2 | NA | TRBV11-3 | NA | CASSLVGNTGELFF | TGTGCCAGCAGCTTAGTGGGCAACACCGGGGAGCTGTTTTTT
15 | TRBJ1-3 | NA | TRBV5-6 | NA | CASSAGPTPGNTIYF | TGTGCCAGCAGCGCAGGACCGACTCCCGGAAACACCATATATTTT
16 | TRBJ1-1 | NA | TRBV5-5 | few | CASSLGMGGGNTEAFF | TGTGCCAGCAGCTTGGGCATGGGGGGTGGGAACACTGAAGCTTTCTTT
12 | TRBJ1-2 | NA | TRBV18 | NA | CASSPNWDGYTF | TGTGCCAGCTCACCAAACTGGGATGGCTACACCTTC
16 | TRBJ1-5 | TRBD1 | TRBV13 | NA | CASSSRWTGSNQPQHF | TGTGCCAGCAGCTCCCGTTGGACAGGGAGCAATCAGCCCCAGCATTTT
15 | TRBJ2-2 | NA | TRBV29-1 | NA | CSVGDSHLNTGELFF | TGCAGCGTTGGCGACAGCCACCTTAACACCGGGGAGCTGTTTTTT
15 | TRBJ2-7 | NA | TRBV7-2 | NA | CASSPEGDPSYEQYF | TGTGCCAGCAGCCCCGAGGGGGACCCCTCCTACGAGCAGTACTTC
15 | TRBJ2-7 | NA | TRBV19 | NA | CASSNREGRLYEQYF | TGTGCCAGCTCGAACAGGGAAGGGCGGCTCTACGAGCAGTACTTC
15 | TRBJ1-1 | NA | TRBV5-1 | few | CASGSKTGLNTEAFF | TGCGCCAGCGGATCAAAGACCGGGCTGAACACTGAAGCTTTCTTT
12 | TRBJ2-5 | NA | TRBV30 | few | CAWSQLGETQYF | TGTGCCTGGAGCCAACTCGGAGAGACCCAGTACTTC
15 | TRBJ1-1 | NA | TRBV5-1 | NA | CASSPVWEVNTEAFF | TGCGCCAGCAGCCCCGTTTGGGAAGTCAACACTGAAGCTTTCTTT
12 | TRBJ2-7 | NA | TRBV28 | NA | CASRDSFNEQYF | TGTGCCAGCAGGGACAGCTTCAACGAGCAGTACTTC
18 | TRBJ1-1 | TRBD1 | TRBV7-2 | NA | CASSRSPGQGFFVSEAFF | TGTGCCAGCAGCCGTTCCCCGGGACAGGGCTTTTTTGTTTCTGAAGCTTTCTTT
19 | TRBJ2-3 | TRBD2 | TRBV7-9 | NA | CASSWRLAGGPPPTDTQYF | TGTGCCAGCAGCTGGCGACTAGCGGGGGGACCCCCCCCCACAGATACGCAGTATTTT
14 | TRBJ2-7 | NA | TRBV7-8 | NA | CASSFPGQGYEQYF | TGTGCCAGCAGCTTCCCGGGGCAGGGCTACGAGCAGTACTTC
15 | TRBJ2-7 | TRBD1 | TRBV29-1 | NA | CSVEGGQGHLYEQYF | TGCAGCGTTGAAGGGGGACAGGGACATCTATACGAGCAGTACTTC
14 | TRBJ2-2 | NA | TRBV5-1 | NA | CASSPRDNTGELFF | TGCGCCAGCAGCCCGAGGGACAACACCGGGGAGCTGTTTTTT
14 | TRBJ2-2 | TRBD1 | TRBV6-6 | NA | CASSPTGFTGELFF | TGTGCCAGCAGCCCGACAGGGTTCACCGGGGAGCTGTTTTTT
13 | TRBJ1-1 | NA | TRBV7-2 | NA | CASSLAGQTEAFF | TGTGCCAGCAGCTTAGCTGGTCAGACTGAAGCTTTCTTT
14 | TRBJ1-2 | NA | TRBV25-1 | NA | CASSEVSDFYGYTF | TGTGCCAGCAGTGAGGTATCAGACTTCTATGGCTACACCTTC
15 | TRBJ1-6 | NA | TRBV2 | NA | CASSELGVGNSPLHF | TGTGCCAGCAGTGAATTGGGTGTTGGGAATTCACCCCTCCACTTT
16 | TRBJ1-2 | NA | TRBV30 | NA | CAWIKVGGANNYGYTF | TGTGCCTGGATAAAGGTTGGGGGGGCCAATAACTATGGCTACACCTTC
14 | TRBJ1-1 | NA | TRBV2 | NA | CASSVRGENTEAFF | TGTGCCAGCAGTGTCCGAGGGGAGAACACTGAAGCTTTCTTT
13 | TRBJ1-4 | NA | TRBV27 | few | CASSFLSDRKLFF | TGTGCCAGCAGTTTCCTGTCCGATCGGAAACTGTTTTTT
18 | TRBJ1-2 | NA | TRBV6-1 | NA | CASSEASWAAYPNYGYTF | TGTGCCAGCAGTGAAGCCAGCTGGGCCGCCTACCCTAACTATGGCTACACCTTC
15 | TRBJ1-4 | TRBD1 | TRBV29-1 | NA | CSVLSGDSLDEKLFF | TGCAGCGTCCTAAGCGGGGACAGTCTAGATGAAAAACTGTTTTTT
16 | TRBJ2-5 | NA | TRBV9 | NA | CASSVGDTGIQETQYF | TGTGCCAGCAGCGTAGGTGATACAGGAATTCAAGAGACCCAGTACTTC
15 | TRBJ1-1 | TRBD1 | TRBV27 | NA | CASVGQGFMNTEAFF | TGTGCCAGCGTAGGACAGGGGTTCATGAACACTGAAGCTTTCTTT
14 | TRBJ1-1 | TRBD1 | TRBV18 | NA | CASSRGDRPSEAFF | TGTGCCAGCTCCCGGGGGGACAGACCGTCTGAAGCTTTCTTT
19 | TRBJ1-2 | NA | TRBV4-1 | NA | CASRHYLTDSTLNSYGYTF | TGCGCCAGCAGACACTACCTAACAGACAGCACATTGAACTCCTATGGCTACACCTTC
16 | TRBJ2-1 | NA | TRBV7-9 | NA | CASSLGRVYSYNEQFF | TGTGCCAGCAGCTTAGGTAGGGTCTACTCCTACAATGAGCAGTTCTTC
18 | TRBJ2-3 | TRBD2 | TRBV5-4 | NA | CASSLRFSRTSPADTQYF | TGTGCCAGCAGCTTGCGGTTTTCAAGGACTAGCCCCGCGGATACGCAGTATTTT
14 | TRBJ2-7 | NA | TRBV5-1 | NA | CASSLQDSYYEQYF | TGCGCCAGCAGCTTGCAGGATTCCTACTACGAGCAGTACTTC
11 | TRBJ2-1 | NA | TRBV19 | NA | CASSMTDEQFF | TGTGCCAGTAGTATGACGGATGAGCAGTTCTTC
14 | TRBJ1-1 | TRBD1 | TRBV6-1 | NA | CASHPAGQGTQAFF | TGTGCCAGCCACCCGGCGGGACAGGGGACCCAAGCTTTCTTT